This T cell receptor beta chain originates from a study of post-analysis software for immune sequencing data (dated by TCRdb to about 2015). Looking at the study overall: Relapsing-remitting, secondary progressive and progressive-relapsing multiple sclerosis were recorded as disease courses, and subtype annotation was lacking for some patients. The patient repertoires were compared against 10 to 12 previously published healthy control repertoires obtained from donors aged roughly 6 to 26 years. A subset of samples was prepared in parallel using single-end sample barcoding, then pooled and co-amplified after Illumina adapter ligation. The investigation overall reported the following: When samples were clustered directly using the F measure, samples prepared in the same batch co-clustered strongly, which prompted a batch-effect correction. The control group was slightly older than the multiple sclerosis patient group. Significantly lower normalized Chao1 diversity was found in multiple sclerosis patients than in controls, suggesting substantial peripheral T-cell clonal expansion. Patients showed significantly higher frequencies than controls for about five TRBV segments, among them TRBV5-6, TRBV5-1 and TRBV20-1.

Comment on this clonotype: The antigen this receptor binds is unknown. Base qualities are missing; no much larger clone stands one base away.

TCR beta repertoires were profiled from peripheral blood of more than ten young patients with multiple sclerosis to demonstrate the VDJtools post-analysis software. Multiple sclerosis patients were children and adolescents aged roughly 6 to 16 years. To prepare the library, PCR was applied. These reads were obtained on an Illumina HiSeq 2500. To reduce PCR and sequencing biases, unique molecular identifiers were built into the TCR beta cDNA libraries. Per 1 to 10 million input T cells, some 500,000 cDNA molecules were obtained, such that each molecule approximated one T cell. The same protocol used for the earlier healthy control dataset was applied to prepare and sequence the patient libraries. Within a given batch, samples were prepared together, multiplexed and sequenced on the same HiSeq lane. In the original analysis: MIGEC handled the raw barcoded reads, throwing out single-read molecular identifier groups before consensus assembly and CDR3 extraction. Clonotype tables were post-analysed with VDJtools, normalizing diversity by down-sampling all datasets to the smallest sample size. In repertoire overlap clustering, CDR3 amino acid sequences, but not nucleotide sequences, were matched to correct batch-related cross-sample contamination. TCRdb reworked the public reads: Q25 trimming with fastp, MiXCR clone assembly, productive beta chains retained. Rows are unified per CDR3 protein, each entry keeping the most common DNA and genes. The V and J calls, along with clone size, are taken from TCRdb and not from the paper's own processing. This sample gives about 180,000 distinct CDR3 sequences in total; about 30% of them show up just once. The leading ten clones occupy about 1.6% of the sample.

Including cysteine and phenylalanine, the CDR3 has 15 amino acids. Of the read, only the CDR3 DNA is kept; its 45 bases are in frame from base 1. The germline V gene (reference sequence) sets CDR1 to LGHDT and CDR2 to YNNKEL. V is cut back by 5 bases and J by 2 bases, with 7 bases in the junction unmatched. This receptor was taken from a girl aged 5 to 17 with multiple sclerosis. What was sequenced was blood. The receptor chain draws on TRBV3-1 and TRBJ2-3; TRBD1 fits 7 bases in the junction. The DNA reads as follows: TGTGCCAGCAGCAGCCGGGACAGACTCACAGATACGCAGTATTTT. The resulting protein is CASSSRDRLTDTQYF.